This T cell receptor (beta chain) was captured in a study of T cells in Graves' hyperthyroidism and ophthalmopathy. This clonotype came up many times. TCR beta CDR3 region amplification was performed from RNA transcripts. When the TCR CDR3 underwent first-round RT-PCR, the HTBI primer set was used. TCRdb processed the multiplex PCR reads anew with MiXCR; each CDR3 protein has one entry. The sample lists over 550,000 distinct CDR3 sequences, approximately 15% seen once, with 15% to 20% in the top ten. CDR3 size: 16 residues. In germline, CDR1 is MNHNY, CDR2 SVGAGI (reference sequence). V shed 2 bases and J 8 bases; nucleotides not matched to a gene: 5.

This receptor was obtained from a woman aged 18-29 years with Graves' hyperthyroidism. The V gene is TRBV6-6, the J gene TRBJ2-1, with 14 bases that match TRBD2. The sequencing input was blood. CDR3 amino acids: CASSYRRTSGRYEQFF. The CDR3 nucleotides read TGTGCCAGCAGTTACCGGCGGACTAGCGGGAGGTATGAGCAGTTCTTC.